The clone carrying this T cell receptor beta chain was detected only once. The data were produced by immunoSEQ multiplex PCR, yet TCRdb's version contains in-frame clones alone and is incomplete. The sample includes just under 150,000 clones, 84% of them seen just once. The record originates from a study of blood T cell repertoires in COVID-19. Study information: T cells, B-cell-depleted T cells, or PBMCs provided the cDNA or gDNA that served as material.

The CDR3 contains 11 residues. Germline CDR1 is SNHLY and CDR2 is FYNNEI. V gave up 6 bases and J gave up 9 bases, with 9 bases separating them. This receptor was obtained from a human donor in a cohort sampled during active COVID-19. This chain links TRBV2 with TRBJ1-5; D is uncertain. Sequenced: peripheral blood. The CDR3 protein is CASSHGRPQHF. The CDR3 nucleotides are TGTGCCAGCAGCCACGGGAGGCCCCAGCATTTT.